The 20 T cell receptor beta chains given below trace back to one sample, sequenced in a study of blood T cell repertoires in COVID-19. Sequencing was performed with immunoSEQ multiplex PCR; in TCRdb, only in-frame clones are kept and a portion is missing. The repertoire has fewer than 150,000 clones, almost 80% of them found once; the top ten carry approximately 11%. Sequencing was performed on peripheral blood. Receptors originate from a man in his 60s who had recovered from COVID-19.

J is TRBJ1-1 and V is TRBV19; no clear D gene. This CDR3 is built from 13 residues. Germline V gives CDR1 LNHDA, CDR2 SQIVND (reference sequence). The V end was cut by 5 bases, the J end by 1 base, with 8 bases between. The CDR3 reads CASSAGENTEAFF. The CDR3 region has the DNA TGTGCCAGTAGTGCCGGGGAGAACACTGAAGCTTTCTTT.

The rearrangement uses TRBV3-1 (or the pseudogene TRBV3-2) and TRBJ2-5, with D possibly matching TRBD2 (6 bases). The CDR3 sequence is 14 residues long. The germline CDR1 and CDR2 sequences are LGHDT and YNNKEL (reference sequence). V lost 4 bases, J lost 5 bases, and 14 bases lay in between. The CDR3 coding sequence is TGTGCCAGCAGCCCCTCGGGACTTTTGGAGACCCAGTACTTC. Residues: CASSPSGLLETQYF.

This clone was seen a few times. The V and J genes are TRBV19 and TRBJ2-6, with 10 nucleotides matching TRBD1. This CDR3 has 17 residues. J was trimmed by 2 bases and V by 8 bases; bases with no gene match: 9. CDR1 and CDR2 (germline): LNHDA, SQIVND (reference sequence). CDR3 protein: CASWPGQGSPGANVLTF. The CDR3 region has the DNA TGTGCCAGTTGGCCGGGACAGGGGTCCCCTGGGGCCAACGTCCTGACTTTC.

V is TRBV9 and J is TRBJ2-3, with D tentatively TRBD2 (6 bases). Germline V lookup: CDR1 SGDLS, CDR2 YYNGEE. The CDR3 length is 11 residues. V was clipped by 4 bases and J by 14 bases, with 14 bases between them. CDR3 in amino acids: CASSLGGPPYF. The CDR3 DNA sequence: TGTGCCAGCAGCCTTGGAGGGCCTCCGTATTTT.

The chain recombines TRBV2 with TRBJ2-7; TRBD1 matches at 7 bases. The V and J ends lost 4 bases and 1 base, in that order; junction bases with no gene match: 7. The length of the CDR3 is 15 residues. Germline assignment: CDR1 SNHLY and CDR2 FYNNEI. The CDR3 protein is CASSAPGTESYEQYF. In DNA form, the CDR3 reads TGTGCCAGCAGTGCGCCAGGGACAGAATCCTACGAGCAGTACTTC.

A few counts support this clone. The rearrangement joins TRBV13 to TRBJ1-1, with TRBD1 identical over 10 bases. The V gene's germline CDR1 is PRHDT and CDR2 FYEKMQ (reference sequence). After removal of 5 bases from V and 5 bases from J, the junction contained 8 bases not matched to a gene. This CDR3 spans 15 amino acids. This CDR3 reads CASSNIGTGETEAFF. CDR3 nucleotides: TGTGCCAGCAGCAATATTGGGACAGGGGAAACTGAAGCTTTCTTT.

This CDR3 is CSAGTASGNTIYF. The CDR3 DNA is TGCAGCGCTGGGACAGCCTCTGGAAACACCATATATTTT. The V gene is TRBV29-1, the J gene TRBJ1-3, with 7 bases that match TRBD1. CDR3 size: 13 residues. Germline trimming cut 7 bases from V and 0 bases from J; bases unmatched to any gene: 3. Germline CDR1 is SQVTM and CDR2 is ANQGSEA. Supplemented by reference TRBV29-1 and TRBJ1-3, the full variable domain reads SAVISQKPSRDICQRGTSLTIQCQVDSQVTMMFWYRQQPGQSLTLIATANQGSEATYESGFVIDKFPISRPNLTFSTLTVSNMSPEDSSIYLCSAGTASGNTIYFGEGSWLTVV.

V and J are TRBV6-1 and TRBJ1-2; D possibly corresponds to TRBD1 (6 bases). The ends were cut back, 2 bases at V and 8 bases at J, with 15 bases in the middle. CDR3 length equals 14 residues. Germline V gene data show CDR1 as MNHNS and CDR2 as SASEGT. The CDR3 region is CASSERGTVRGYTF. The CDR3 coding sequence is TGTGCCAGCAGTGAAAGGGGGACGGTGAGAGGCTACACCTTC.

This clone was seen a handful of times. The V call is TRBV18, the J call TRBJ2-1; D perhaps matches TRBD2 (6 bases). The V gene's germline CDR1 is KGHSH and CDR2 LQKENI. This CDR3 comprises 15 residues. V shed 0 bases and J shed 4 bases, with 10 bases lying between them. CDR3 sequence reads: CASSPPVREYNEQFF. The CDR3 DNA reads as TGTGCCAGCTCACCACCGGTCCGGGAGTACAATGAGCAGTTCTTC.

The chain carries TRBV27 and TRBJ2-7; 7 positions agree with TRBD1. Germline-derived CDR1 and CDR2 are MNHEY and SMNVEV (reference sequence). The CDR3 loop spans 14 amino acids. V shed 8 bases and J 1 base; nucleotides not matched to a gene: 8. The CDR3 protein is CASGSNRGSYEQYF. Here the CDR3 DNA reads TGTGCCAGCGGTTCCAACAGGGGATCCTACGAGCAGTACTTC.

This chain uses TRBV7-2 with TRBJ2-7; 8 nucleotides align to TRBD2. V lost 5 bases to trimming and J lost 1 base; unmatched junction nucleotides: 4. This CDR3 comprises 14 residues. CDR1 and CDR2 (germline): SGHTA, FQGNSA. The CDR3 region has the DNA TGTGCCAGCAGCGCCAGCGGGGGATCCTACGAGCAGTACTTC. It yields the protein CASSASGGSYEQYF.

This clone was seen only a few times. The chain carries TRBV19 and TRBJ2-7, with D tentatively TRBD2 (5 bases). V was pared by 5 bases and J by 3 bases, with 14 bases between. Per germline, CDR1 LNHDA and CDR2 SQIVND (reference sequence). The CDR3 is 14 amino acids. DNA for the CDR3: TGTGCCAGTAGTCCTTCGGGATCCCTCTACGAGCAGTACTTC. Protein: CASSPSGSLYEQYF.

The V call is TRBV28, the J call TRBJ1-5; D remains ambiguous. Trimming removed 5 bases from V and 4 bases from J, with 6 bases in between. Looked up from germline, CDR1 is MDHEN and CDR2 is SYDVKM. The CDR3 loop spans 12 amino acids. The DNA of the CDR3 is TGTGCCAGCAGTCCCCCGAATCAGCCCCAGCATTTT. Its protein product is CASSPPNQPQHF.

J is TRBJ2-7 and V is TRBV4-1, with 11 bases fitting TRBD2. Trimming at V came to 3 bases and at J to 0 bases, leaving 7 bases not matched to a gene. Germline lookup yields CDR1 MGHRA and CDR2 YSYEKL. The CDR3 has 17 residues. The CDR3 protein is CASSHHSSGGNSYEQYF. The CDR3 DNA follows: TGCGCCAGCAGCCACCACTCTAGCGGGGGGAACTCCTACGAGCAGTACTTC.

The chain combines TRBV30 with TRBJ1-5, with TRBD1 matching over 7 bases. With V trimmed by 6 bases and J by 1 base, 6 bases remained unmatched. This CDR3 is built from 14 residues. Germline CDR1 and CDR2: GTSNPN and SVGIG (reference sequence). CDR3 amino acids: CACKEGQSNQPQHF. DNA of the CDR3: TGTGCCTGCAAAGAGGGACAGAGCAATCAGCCCCAGCATTTT.

The V call is TRBV18, the J call TRBJ1-3; possible D gene TRBD1, 6 bases. From germline, CDR1 is KGHSH and CDR2 LQKENI. V was pared by 3 bases and J by 0 bases, with 9 bases between. The CDR3 extends over 15 amino acids. CDR3 in amino acids: CASSPETGSGNTIYF. The CDR3, as DNA: TGTGCCAGCTCACCCGAGACAGGCTCTGGAAACACCATATATTTT.

The chain is built from TRBV5-1 and TRBJ2-2, with TRBD1 matching over 7 bases. The CDR3 extends over 16 amino acids. The ends lost 4 bases at V and 1 base at J; junction bases unmatched: 7. Germline CDR1 SGHRS, CDR2 YFSETQ. The CDR3 sequence: CASSLWTGLNTGELFF. As DNA, the CDR3 is TGCGCCAGCAGCCTTTGGACAGGCTTGAACACCGGGGAGCTGTTTTTT.

This chain joins TRBV6-6 and TRBJ1-2, with 7 nucleotides matching TRBD1. The length of the CDR3 is 16 residues. Germline lookup yields CDR1 MNHNY and CDR2 SVGAGI (reference sequence). V shed 0 bases, J shed 0 bases, and the junction held 4 bases outside the gene matches. The CDR3 coding sequence is TGTGCCAGCAGTTACTCTGGCAGGGGGTCTAACTATGGCTACACCTTC. Translating gives CASSYSGRGSNYGYTF.

The gene calls are TRBV15 and TRBJ2-2; 7 bases line up with TRBD1. This CDR3 has 15 amino acids. V lost 5 bases and J lost 4; bases outside the gene matches: 7. Germline CDR1 is LNHNV and CDR2 is YYDKDF (reference sequence). CDR3 region: CATSVRPGGTGELFF. The CDR3 DNA sequence: TGTGCCACCAGCGTTCGTCCAGGGGGCACCGGGGAGCTGTTTTTT.

The chain is built from TRBV6-5 and TRBJ1-1; D is perhaps TRBD1 (5 bases). Trimming took off 2 bases at V and 4 bases at J, with 14 bases between the two ends. The germline CDR1 and CDR2 sequences are MNHEY and SVGAGI. The CDR3 is 15 amino acids. The CDR3 reads CASSYTTGGGTEAFF. The CDR3 nucleotides read TGTGCCAGCAGTTACACTACCGGGGGGGGCACTGAAGCTTTCTTT.